This is a list of T cell receptor beta chains from one sample in a study of Ad26.COV2.S vaccination and SARS-CoV-2 variants. Libraries were prepared by immunoSEQ multiplex PCR; TCRdb keeps only in-frame clonotypes and omits some of them. The repertoire holds hundreds of thousands of clones, with around 90% as singletons. Specimen: peripheral blood, collected in a trial of Ad26.COV2.S vaccine versus placebo. Receptor source: a person aged 18-65 years who received the Ad26.COV2.S COVID-19 vaccine or a placebo. Both conserved end residues are part of each CDR3. D genes are given only for firm matches. Size tells how often a clone was seen (once, few, many) or the class of an expanded clone, and some rows leave it out.

abundance: -
j_gene: TRBJ1-5
v_gene: TRBV5-1
d_gene: TRBD1
CDR3aa: CASSSPPDRGNQPQHF
CDR3nt: TGCGCCAGCAGCTCCCCCCCGGACAGGGGCAATCAGCCCCAGCATTTT

abundance: -
j_gene: TRBJ1-5
v_gene: TRBV7-8
d_gene: TRBD1
CDR3aa: CASSPGGQPQHF
CDR3nt: TGTGCCAGCAGCCCAGGGGGTCAGCCCCAGCATTTT

abundance: -
j_gene: TRBJ2-1
v_gene: TRBV24-1
d_gene: TRBD2
CDR3aa: CATSVGGSSYNEQFF
CDR3nt: TGTGCCACCAGTGTAGGCGGGAGCTCCTACAATGAGCAGTTCTTC

abundance: -
j_gene: TRBJ2-2
v_gene: TRBV7-3
d_gene: TRBD1
CDR3aa: CASSLGTGAPYTGELFF
CDR3nt: TGTGCCAGCAGCTTAGGGACAGGGGCCCCATACACCGGGGAGCTGTTTTTT

abundance: once
j_gene: TRBJ1-4
v_gene: TRBV19
d_gene: -
CDR3aa: CASRDGTIRRKLFF
CDR3nt: TGTGCCAGTCGGGACGGGACCATTCGACGAAAACTGTTTTTT

abundance: once
j_gene: TRBJ1-2
v_gene: TRBV19
d_gene: -
CDR3aa: CASTDRHGIDYGYTF
CDR3nt: TGTGCCAGTACCGACCGACATGGAATCGACTATGGCTACACCTTC

abundance: -
j_gene: TRBJ2-1
v_gene: TRBV5-1
d_gene: -
CDR3aa: CASSLVGPVVDEQFF
CDR3nt: TGCGCCAGCAGCTTGGTTGGCCCGGTGGTCGATGAGCAGTTCTTC

abundance: -
j_gene: TRBJ2-2
v_gene: TRBV6-6
d_gene: TRBD2
CDR3aa: CASSPLASEQLFF
CDR3nt: TGTGCCAGCAGCCCACTAGCGTCCGAGCAGCTGTTTTTT

abundance: -
j_gene: TRBJ2-4
v_gene: TRBV28
d_gene: -
CDR3aa: CASSLLTATKNIQYF
CDR3nt: TGTGCCAGCAGTTTATTGACAGCCACCAAAAACATTCAGTACTTC

abundance: -
j_gene: TRBJ2-2
v_gene: TRBV4-3
d_gene: -
CDR3aa: CASSQILKGRTGELFF
CDR3nt: TGCGCCAGCAGTCAAATACTCAAAGGGCGGACCGGGGAGCTGTTTTTT

abundance: -
j_gene: TRBJ1-2
v_gene: TRBV6-5
d_gene: TRBD1
CDR3aa: CASSYYSGGYGYTF
CDR3nt: TGTGCCAGCAGTTACTATTCAGGGGGCTATGGCTACACCTTC

abundance: -
j_gene: TRBJ2-5
v_gene: TRBV11-3
d_gene: TRBD2
CDR3aa: CASSEGGVRETQYF
CDR3nt: TGTGCCAGCAGCGAGGGAGGGGTAAGAGAGACCCAGTACTTC

abundance: -
j_gene: TRBJ2-7
v_gene: TRBV14
d_gene: -
CDR3aa: CASSQGPGLSYEQYF
CDR3nt: TGTGCCAGCAGCCAAGGGCCGGGACTCTCCTACGAGCAGTACTTC

abundance: -
j_gene: TRBJ1-2
v_gene: TRBV19
d_gene: -
CDR3aa: CASSISGGEGGYTF
CDR3nt: TGTGCCAGTAGTATCAGCGGGGGGGAGGGTGGCTACACCTTC

abundance: -
j_gene: TRBJ1-1
v_gene: TRBV7-6
d_gene: -
CDR3aa: CASRGLRGDGTEAFF
CDR3nt: TGTGCCAGCAGGGGTTTGCGGGGGGATGGCACTGAAGCTTTCTTT

abundance: -
j_gene: TRBJ2-2
v_gene: TRBV6-6
d_gene: -
CDR3aa: CASSPRVGELFF
CDR3nt: TGTGCCAGCAGCCCACGAGTCGGGGAGCTGTTTTTT

abundance: -
j_gene: TRBJ2-3
v_gene: TRBV5-1
d_gene: -
CDR3aa: CASSSDRSTDTQYF
CDR3nt: TGCGCCAGCAGCTCCGACAGGTCCACAGATACGCAGTATTTT